Detailed here is one T cell receptor beta chain. Its antigen is still unknown. Deep-level settings were used for running the assay. Assay: immunoSEQ multiplex PCR; the TCRdb copy retains only in-frame clones and omits some. The profile shows 2,500,000 or so clones, roughly 92% of them singletons. The record originates from a study of shared clonotypes between healthy human individuals. Study in general: A donor's plate count was three for CD4 naive and three for CD4 memory; CD8 naive had two and CD8 memory one. Study-level points and caveats: A handful of donors shared approximately 5% of their naive CD4 clonotypes.

This CDR3 is built from 14 residues. Trimming removed 2 bases from V and 9 bases from J, with 11 bases in between. Germline assignment: CDR1 KGHSH and CDR2 LQKENI. This rearrangement joins TRBV18 to TRBJ1-6, with no clear D. Sample: naive CD4+ T cells sorted from blood. Subset in this sample: CD45RA+ positively selected. This TCR came from a man aged 18-30 years in good health. Written as DNA, the CDR3 is TGTGCCAGCTCACCAGCCGACACGGGTTCACCCCTCCACTTT. Translating it yields CASSPADTGSPLHF.